A single sample is the source of the 20 T cell receptor beta chains below, sequenced in a study of blood T cell repertoires in COVID-19. Clones were read by immunoSEQ multiplex PCR, and TCRdb kept only the in-frame ones, dropping some. The repertoire holds a few hundred thousand clones, with about 88% as singletons. Sequencing was done on a sample of peripheral blood. These receptor sequences come from a woman aged 40 to 55 who had recovered from COVID-19.

The chain combines TRBV30 with TRBJ2-2; possibly TRBD1 for D (5 bases). V was trimmed by 4 bases and J by 3 bases, leaving 12 bases between them. Per germline, CDR1 GTSNPN and CDR2 SVGIG (reference sequence). The CDR3 runs to 14 residues. CDR3 bases: TGTGCCTGGAATGCGGACATCTACACCGGGGAGCTGTTTTTT. It translates to CAWNADIYTGELFF.

The gene calls are TRBV21-1 and TRBJ2-7; the table's D call TRBD1 went unverified against the DNA. TRBV21-1 is annotated as a pseudogene. The CDR3 is 16 amino acids. As DNA, the CDR3 is TGTGCCAGCAGGAAACACAGGGAGATTATCCTTTACGAGCAGTACGTC. Encoded protein: CASRKHREIILYEQYV.

This chain joins TRBV7-2 and TRBJ2-4; TRBD2 matches at 9 bases. Germline assignment: CDR1 SGHTA and CDR2 FQGNSA. The CDR3 runs to 15 residues. The junction had 9 bases not matched to a gene; V was cut back by 6 bases and J by 6 bases. Written as DNA, the CDR3 is TGTGCCAGCAGGGGAAGCGGGGGGAGTGGAAACATTCAGTACTTC. Translated, it gives CASRGSGGSGNIQYF.

The rearrangement uses TRBV24-1 and TRBJ2-3, with a weak D call TRBD1 (6 bases). The CDR3 contains 15 residues. V shed 3 bases and J shed 2 bases, with 11 bases lying between them. CDR1 is KGHDR and CDR2 is SFDVKD in the germline V gene. CDR3 nucleotide sequence: TGTGCCACCAGTGATCCAGGGGTCATCACAGATACGCAGTATTTT. Its translation is CATSDPGVITDTQYF.

The V call is TRBV7-7, the J call TRBJ2-5, with D possibly TRBD2 on 6 matching bases. The V end was cut by 5 bases, the J end by 2 bases, with 12 bases between. Per the germline V gene, CDR1 is SSHAT and CDR2 is FNYEAQ (reference sequence). There are 14 residues in the CDR3. DNA for the CDR3: TGTGCCAGCAGCCCTTCGGGACTGCAAGAGACCCAGTACTTC. Translated, it gives CASSPSGLQETQYF.

The rearrangement uses TRBV6-6 and TRBJ1-1; 9 bases agree with TRBD1. CDR1 is MNHNY, CDR2 SVGAGI, per germline (reference sequence). The CDR3 length is 11 residues. The J segment lost 10 bases and the V segment lost 6 bases, leaving 3 bases of the junction unmatched. CDR3 sequence (DNA): TGTGCCAGCAGGGGGACAGGGTTAGCTTTCTTT. It specifies CASRGTGLAFF.

This clone was seen only once. This chain connects TRBV9 to TRBJ1-6; 8 bases are a match to TRBD1. The CDR3 covers 13 residues. V was clipped by 2 bases and J by 8 bases; unmatched bases: 0. Germline-derived CDR1 and CDR2 are SGDLS and YYNGEE. The CDR3: CASSVTGDSPLHF. The CDR3 DNA reads TGTGCCAGCAGCGTGACAGGGGATTCACCCCTCCACTTT.

This chain uses TRBV5-4 with TRBJ2-5, with TRBD1 identical over 9 bases. CDR1 and CDR2 (germline): SGHNT, YYREEE (reference sequence). Trimming cost V 4 bases and J 0 bases; bases outside gene matches: 4. CDR3 length equals 15 residues. CDR3 bases: TGTGCCAGCAGCGAGGACAGGGGATACCAAGAGACCCAGTACTTC. Protein product: CASSEDRGYQETQYF.

The rearrangement joins TRBV27 to TRBJ2-7; no clear D gene. V was cut by 2 bases and J by 0 bases, with 11 bases left in between. The CDR3 consists of 15 residues. Germline V gene sequence: CDR1 MNHEY, CDR2 SMNVEV (reference sequence). DNA of the CDR3: TGTGCCAGCAGTTTAATGGTAGCTAGCTCCTACGAGCAGTACTTC. This codes for CASSLMVASSYEQYF.

The chain uses TRBV7-9 and TRBJ1-2; 7 nucleotides align to TRBD1. Per the germline V gene, CDR1 is SEHNR and CDR2 is FQNEAQ (reference sequence). The CDR3 runs to 14 residues. V shed 5 bases and J 3 bases; nucleotides not matched to a gene: 6. The CDR3 region has the DNA TGTGCCAGCAGCCCGGGACAGATCGACTATGGCTACACCTTC. Translation gives CASSPGQIDYGYTF. The whole variable domain, filled in from reference TRBV7-9 and TRBJ1-2, reads DTGVSQNPRHKITKRGQNVTFRCDPISEHNRLYWYRQTLGQGPEFLTYFQNEAQLEKSRLLSDRFSAERPKGSFSTLEIQRTEQGDSAMYLCASSPGQIDYGYTFGSGTRLTVV.

The chain couples TRBV18 to TRBJ2-2; 7 nucleotides align to TRBD1. J was trimmed by 0 bases and V by 1 base; bases with no gene match: 2. CDR1 KGHSH and CDR2 LQKENI come from the germline V gene. This CDR3 region has 16 residues. Written as DNA, the CDR3 is TGTGCCAGCTCACCACAGGGGGCTGCGAACACCGGGGAGCTGTTTTTT. This encodes CASSPQGAANTGELFF.

This clone was counted a single time. The genes are TRBV10-1 and TRBJ2-3; the match to TRBD2 covers 7 bases. In germline, CDR1 is WNHNN, CDR2 SYGVQD (reference sequence). V lost 7 bases, J lost 2 bases, and 12 bases stayed unmatched. The CDR3 covers 16 residues. The DNA of the CDR3 is TGCGCCAGCACTAAAACCGATAGCGGGCACACAGATACGCAGTATTTT. As protein: CASTKTDSGHTDTQYF.

This chain uses TRBV12-5 with TRBJ2-2, with 7 bases lining up with TRBD1. V lost 4 bases, J lost 2 bases, and 10 bases stayed unmatched. CDR3 length: 17 residues. The germline V gene has CDR1 LGHNT and CDR2 FRNRAP. The CDR3: CASGSPTRDRNTGELFF. Written as DNA, the CDR3 is TGTGCTAGTGGTTCACCGACCCGGGACAGAAACACCGGGGAGCTGTTTTTT.

This rearrangement joins TRBV18 to TRBJ2-5; 8 nucleotides agree with TRBD2. The germline CDR1 and CDR2 sequences are KGHSH and LQKENI. The J segment lost 4 bases and the V segment lost 2 bases, leaving 6 bases of the junction unmatched. This CDR3 is 15 amino acids long. The CDR3: CASSPVSGSIETQYF. In DNA form, the CDR3 reads TGTGCCAGCTCACCAGTAAGCGGGAGTATAGAGACCCAGTACTTC. The complete variable domain, with remaining parts taken from reference TRBV18 and TRBJ2-5, reads NAGVMQNPRHLVRRRGQEARLRCSPMKGHSHVYWYRQLPEEGLKFMVYLQKENIIDESGMPKERFSAEFPKEGPSILRIQQVVRGDSAAYFCASSPVSGSIETQYFGPGTRLLVL.

This clone has a single count. This chain uses TRBV27 with TRBJ1-4; weak D call: TRBD1 (5 bases). V shed 3 bases and J shed 7 bases, with 12 bases lying between them. The germline V gene encodes CDR1 MNHEY and CDR2 SMNVEV (reference sequence). This CDR3 has 14 amino acids. For the CDR3, the DNA is TGTGCCAGCAGTTTTGACAAAAGGGGTGAAAAACTGTTTTTT. Translating it yields CASSFDKRGEKLFF.

This clone came up once. This chain joins TRBV19 and TRBJ1-2; D may be TRBD1 (6 bases). The CDR3 spans 15 residues. In germline, CDR1 is LNHDA, CDR2 SQIVND (reference sequence). V was shortened by 9 bases and J by 5 bases, with 22 bases between the two germline ends. The CDR3 nucleotides read TGTGCCAGCGACTTCTCTGCGATAACAGGGTATGGCTACACCTTC. Protein product: CASDFSAITGYGYTF.

V is TRBV5-5 and J is TRBJ1-1; D is unresolved. Germline V gene sequence: CDR1 SGHKS, CDR2 YYEKEE (reference sequence). The CDR3 is 14 amino acids. V lost 6 bases and J lost 0, with 12 bases in between. CDR3 in DNA: TGTGCCAGCACCGACTCTACGTTGAACACTGAAGCTTTCTTT. Translated, it gives CASTDSTLNTEAFF. Combining the CDR3 with reference TRBV5-5 and TRBJ1-1 gives the whole variable domain DAGVTQSPTHLIKTRGQQVTLRCSPISGHKSVSWYQQVLGQGPQFIFQYYEKEERGRGNFPDRFSARQFPNYSSELNVNALLLGDSALYLCASTDSTLNTEAFFGQGTRLTVV.

The V and J genes are TRBV7-2 and TRBJ2-5; 8 nucleotides align to TRBD1. CDR3 size: 15 residues. Germline V gene lookup returns CDR1 SGHTA and CDR2 FQGNSA. The J segment lost 1 base and the V segment lost 5 bases, leaving 6 bases of the junction unmatched. CDR3 nucleotide sequence: TGTGCCAGCAGCAGAGGACAGGGACTCCAAGAGACCCAGTACTTC. It is translated as CASSRGQGLQETQYF.

The chain employs TRBV11-1 and TRBJ1-1; 9 bases align to TRBD1. The CDR3 loop spans 15 amino acids. With 5 bases clipped from V and 4 bases from J, the junction kept 8 bases outside the gene matches. In germline, CDR1 is SGHAT, CDR2 FQDESV (reference sequence). The CDR3 DNA reads as TGTGCCAGCAGCCCTAGGACAGGGGCGACCACTGAAGCTTTCTTT. Translated, it gives CASSPRTGATTEAFF.

This clone occurred once. CDR3 nucleotides: TGTGCCAGCAGCTTAGCGGCGGGCAATGAGCAGTTCTTC. Translation gives CASSLAAGNEQFF. The chain has TRBV7-9 and TRBJ2-1, with D tentatively TRBD2 (5 bases). The germline gives CDR1 SEHNR, CDR2 FQNEAQ (reference sequence). The ends were cut back, 0 bases at V and 6 bases at J, with 6 bases in the middle. The CDR3 is 13 residues long. Based on the CDR3 plus reference TRBV7-9 and TRBJ2-1, the full variable domain is DTGVSQNPRHKITKRGQNVTFRCDPISEHNRLYWYRQTLGQGPEFLTYFQNEAQLEKSRLLSDRFSAERPKGSFSTLEIQRTEQGDSAMYLCASSLAAGNEQFFGPGTRLTVL.